This T cell receptor beta chain is drawn from a study of T cell responses to AZD1222 COVID-19 vaccine. Whole-study findings and limits: Possibly, clonal diversity was underestimated; donors were largely white British and included more females. Breadth and depth of Spike-specific TCRs rose after two AZD1222 doses. Of the AZD1222 recipients, only 5 to 7 were seropositive at baseline.

Data came from immunoSEQ multiplex PCR; TCRdb stores just in-frame clones and leaves some out. The table lists some 100,000 clones, 80% to 90% of them singletons, with 4.4% in the top ten. Recipients boosted at about 4 weeks or about 12 weeks are pooled. About this clone itself: The antigen remains undetermined.

Sequences were derived from peripheral blood, sampled 28 days after the second AZD1222 dose. The TCR was taken from an adult who received the AZD1222 COVID-19 vaccine.

The CDR3 protein is CASRMTGLYGYTF. The CDR3, as DNA: TGTGCCAGTAGGATGACAGGGCTCTATGGCTACACCTTC. The genes are TRBV19 and TRBJ1-2, with TRBD1 matching 7 bases. V lost 6 bases and J lost 4; bases outside the gene matches: 5. CDR3 length equals 13 residues. The germline CDR1 and CDR2 sequences are LNHDA and SQIVND (reference sequence).